The source of this TCR beta chain is a study of Tregs in tolerant kidney transplant recipients. Sequencing used immunoSEQ multiplex PCR; TCRdb keeps in-frame clones, though not all of them. The sample has about 240,000 clones; approximately 83% are singletons. CD4+CD25+CD127- Tregs, CD4+CD25- non-Tregs, CD4 and CD8 cells were sorted. Findings and limits, study-wide: No direct test of biological reproducibility was done here. Expanding Tregs on activated donor B cells appeared to best identify donor-specific TCRbeta clones.

A word on this clone: Its specificity is not known.

Losses at the gene ends were 0 bases for V and 7 bases for J; bases not matched to a gene: 13. Germline values: CDR1 SGDLS, CDR2 YYNGEE. The CDR3 is made up of 19 amino acids. Source material: CD4+ T cells from blood. This receptor was identified in a human donor in good health. The chain combines TRBV9 with TRBJ1-6; 10 nucleotides agree with TRBD1. The CDR3 DNA sequence: TGTGCCAGCAGCGTAGCTGCATTCCAGGGACAGGGGAACAATTCACCCCTCCACTTT. As protein: CASSVAAFQGQGNNSPLHF.